This T cell receptor beta chain came from a study of cytomegalovirus exposure and HLA in healthy donors. Across the whole study: HLA-typed donors were the source of 83 million or so unique TCRs, which an early data release held. Within the Caucasian-associated ancestry cluster were roughly 79% of the approximately 400 genotyped donors.

The CDR3 is 15 amino acids. Per the germline V gene, CDR1 is MGHRA and CDR2 is YSYEKL. Trimming pared 2 bases from V and 1 base from J, leaving 9 bases between. Details on this clone: Its antigen is currently unknown.

Study-wide points: Several of the most significant clusters were apparently associated with common viral pathogens in a later analysis. TCR beta chains numbering some 160 were designated cytomegalovirus-associated.

The study ran its PCR with 60 Vbeta and 13 Jbeta primers. Profiled with immunoSEQ multiplex PCR; TCRdb holds only in-frame clones, not every one. Among around 220,000 clones listed, under 80% were seen once. Input material: PBMCs. The V gene is TRBV4-1, the J gene TRBJ1-5; D unresolved. The sequence was obtained from a woman aged 25 to 39 in good health and CMV-seronegative. The CDR3 protein is CASSQQGSSNQPQHF. CDR3 bases: TGCGCCAGCAGCCAACAAGGGAGCAGCAATCAGCCCCAGCATTTT.